Listed here is a single T cell receptor (beta chain). This entry is derived from a study of blood T cell repertoires in COVID-19. For the study at large: Italy, Spain and the United States were the sources of the convalescent and acute COVID-19 samples. From T cells, B-cell-depleted T cells, or PBMCs came the material, which was cDNA or gDNA.

Germline lookup yields CDR1 SNHLY and CDR2 FYNNEI. CDR3 length equals 15 residues. V was trimmed by 3 bases and J by 4 bases, leaving 15 bases between them. The repertoire was sequenced with immunoSEQ multiplex PCR; TCRdb's copy has only in-frame clones and lacks some. The sample has about 400,000 clones, approximately 85% seen once; the top ten hold roughly 1.9%. Assignment of participants to cohorts was predicated upon participant-reported clinical history. The sample comprised PBMCs or T cells enriched from blood (not recorded which). This receptor was obtained from a woman between 35 and 50 years old with acute COVID-19. The chain is built from TRBV2 and TRBJ1-1; possible D gene TRBD1, 5 bases. The CDR3 nucleotides are TGTGCCAGCAGTGAGACAGAACAACCCCGCACTGAAGCTTTCTTT. This gives the protein CASSETEQPRTEAFF.